This TCR beta chain came from a study of graft-versus-host responses after intestinal transplantation. Looking at the study overall: Following induction with anti-thymocyte globulin, all recipients were given tacrolimus and steroids for three to four years.

The CDR3 covers 12 residues. V was pared by 4 bases and J by 4 bases, with 10 bases between. Looked up from germline, CDR1 is SQVTM and CDR2 is ANQGSEA. This clone was seen a handful of times. Its antigen is not known. Sequencing was performed with immunoSEQ multiplex PCR; in TCRdb, only in-frame clones are kept and a portion is missing. The sample contains under 100,000 clones, 90% to 95% of which appear only once. The study, taken as a whole, reports: Among recipient marrow samples, GvH clones were found; some appeared first in ileum or blood. Circulating GvH clones peaking coincided with falling HvG clones soon after transplant.

The sequence was collected from a human donor who was the organ donor for an intestinal transplant. The chain joins TRBV29-1 to TRBJ1-2; D is unclear. Sequencing used unstimulated CD8+ T cells sorted from spleen or lymph node cells, obtained before transplant. The CDR3 protein is CSVGASAYGYTF. CDR3 nucleotide sequence: TGCAGCGTTGGAGCCAGCGCCTATGGCTACACCTTC.